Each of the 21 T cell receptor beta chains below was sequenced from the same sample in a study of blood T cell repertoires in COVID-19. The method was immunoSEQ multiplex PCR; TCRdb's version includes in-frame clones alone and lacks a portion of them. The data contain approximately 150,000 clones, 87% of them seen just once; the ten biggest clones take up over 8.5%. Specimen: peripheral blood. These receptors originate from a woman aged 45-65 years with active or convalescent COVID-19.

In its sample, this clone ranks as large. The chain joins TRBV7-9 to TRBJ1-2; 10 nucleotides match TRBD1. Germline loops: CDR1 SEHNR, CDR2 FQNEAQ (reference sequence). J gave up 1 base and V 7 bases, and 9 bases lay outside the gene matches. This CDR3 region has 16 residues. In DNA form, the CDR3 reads TGTGCCAGCACCCTAACCCGGGACAGGGGTAACTATGGCTACACCTTC. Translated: CASTLTRDRGNYGYTF.

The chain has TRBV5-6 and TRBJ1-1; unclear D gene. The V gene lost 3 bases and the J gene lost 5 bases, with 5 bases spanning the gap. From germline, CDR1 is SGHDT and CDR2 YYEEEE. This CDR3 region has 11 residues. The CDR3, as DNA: TGTGCCAGCAGCTGGGCGACTGAAGCTTTCTTT. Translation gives CASSWATEAFF.

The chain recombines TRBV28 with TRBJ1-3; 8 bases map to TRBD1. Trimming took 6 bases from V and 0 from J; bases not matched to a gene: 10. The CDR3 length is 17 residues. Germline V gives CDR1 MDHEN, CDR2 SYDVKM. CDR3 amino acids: CASSPPTGALSGNTIYF. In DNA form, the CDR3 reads TGTGCCAGCAGCCCTCCGACAGGGGCCCTCTCTGGAAACACCATATATTTT.

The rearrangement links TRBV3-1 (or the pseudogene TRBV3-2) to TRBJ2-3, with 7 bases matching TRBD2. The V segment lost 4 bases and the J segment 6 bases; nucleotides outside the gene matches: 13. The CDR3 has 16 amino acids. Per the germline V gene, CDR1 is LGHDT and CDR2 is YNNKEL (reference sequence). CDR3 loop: CASSPPMREPPDTQYF. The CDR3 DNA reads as TGTGCCAGCAGCCCTCCGATGCGGGAGCCCCCGGATACGCAGTATTTT.

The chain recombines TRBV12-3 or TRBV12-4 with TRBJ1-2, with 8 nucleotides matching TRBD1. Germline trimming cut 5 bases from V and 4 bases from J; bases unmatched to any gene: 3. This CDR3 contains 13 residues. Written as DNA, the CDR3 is TGTGCCAGCAGTACGACAGGGGCCTATGGCTACACCTTC. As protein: CASSTTGAYGYTF.

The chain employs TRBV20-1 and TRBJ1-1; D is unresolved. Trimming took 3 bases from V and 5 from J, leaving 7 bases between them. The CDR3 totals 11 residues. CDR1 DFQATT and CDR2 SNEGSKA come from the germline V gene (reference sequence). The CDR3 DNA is TGCAGTGCTAGGGCGGGGACTGAAGCTTTCTTT. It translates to CSARAGTEAFF.

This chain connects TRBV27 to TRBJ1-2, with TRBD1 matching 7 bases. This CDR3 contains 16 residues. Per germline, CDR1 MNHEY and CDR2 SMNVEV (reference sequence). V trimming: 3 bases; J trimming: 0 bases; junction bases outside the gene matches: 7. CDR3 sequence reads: CASSFRGQRTNYGYTF. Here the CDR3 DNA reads TGTGCCAGCAGTTTTAGGGGACAGAGGACTAACTATGGCTACACCTTC.

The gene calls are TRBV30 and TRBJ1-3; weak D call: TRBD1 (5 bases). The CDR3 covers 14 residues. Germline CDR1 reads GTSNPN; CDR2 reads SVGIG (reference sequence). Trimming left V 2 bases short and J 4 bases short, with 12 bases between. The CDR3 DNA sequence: TGTGCCTGGAGTCCGGCAGGGCCCGGAAACACCATATATTTT. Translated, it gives CAWSPAGPGNTIYF. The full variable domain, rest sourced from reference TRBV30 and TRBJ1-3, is SQTIHQWPATLVQPVGSPLSLECTVEGTSNPNLYWYRQAAGRGLQLLFYSVGIGQISSEVPQNLSASRPQDRQFILSSKKLLLSDSGFYLCAWSPAGPGNTIYFGEGSWLTVV.

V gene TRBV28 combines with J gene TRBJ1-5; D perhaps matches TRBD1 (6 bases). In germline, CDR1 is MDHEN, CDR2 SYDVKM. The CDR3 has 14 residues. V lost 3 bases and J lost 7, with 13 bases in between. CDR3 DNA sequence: TGTGCCAGCAGTTTGGACAGACTCAAACAGCCCCAGCATTTT. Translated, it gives CASSLDRLKQPQHF. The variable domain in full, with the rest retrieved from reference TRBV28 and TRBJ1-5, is DVKVTQSSRYLVKRTGEKVFLECVQDMDHENMFWYRQDPGLGLRLIYFSYDVKMKEKGDIPEGYSVSREKKERFSLILESASTNQTSMYLCASSLDRLKQPQHFGDGTRLSIL.

The CDR3 region has the DNA TGTGCCAGCAGCTTAGAACCGGGAAGCTCCTACAATGAGCAGTTCTTC. This encodes CASSLEPGSSYNEQFF. J is TRBJ2-1 and V is TRBV7-2, with D perhaps TRBD2 (5 bases). The CDR3 has 16 amino acids. Deletions cut 1 base from V and 0 bases from J, with 10 bases between. Looked up from germline, CDR1 is SGHTA and CDR2 is FQGNSA.

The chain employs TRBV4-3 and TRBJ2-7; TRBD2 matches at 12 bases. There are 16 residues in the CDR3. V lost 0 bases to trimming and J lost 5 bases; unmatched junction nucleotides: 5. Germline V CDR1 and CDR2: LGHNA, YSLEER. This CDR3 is CASSQDGLAGRDEQYF. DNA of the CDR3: TGCGCCAGCAGCCAAGATGGACTAGCGGGACGAGACGAGCAGTACTTC.

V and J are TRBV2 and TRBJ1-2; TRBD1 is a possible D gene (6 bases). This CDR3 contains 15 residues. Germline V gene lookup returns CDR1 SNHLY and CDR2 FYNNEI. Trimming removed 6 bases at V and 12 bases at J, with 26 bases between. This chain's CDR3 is CASRPLTVGALFHTF. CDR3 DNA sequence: TGTGCCAGCAGGCCGCTGACGGTGGGGGCCCTCTTTCACACCTTC.

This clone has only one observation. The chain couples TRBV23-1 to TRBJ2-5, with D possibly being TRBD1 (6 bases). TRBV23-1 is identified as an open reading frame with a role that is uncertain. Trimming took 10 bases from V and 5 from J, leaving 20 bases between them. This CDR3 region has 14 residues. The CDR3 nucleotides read TGCGCCACCTTAAAGCAGGGGATGGTGGAGACCCAGTACTTC. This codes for CATLKQGMVETQYF.

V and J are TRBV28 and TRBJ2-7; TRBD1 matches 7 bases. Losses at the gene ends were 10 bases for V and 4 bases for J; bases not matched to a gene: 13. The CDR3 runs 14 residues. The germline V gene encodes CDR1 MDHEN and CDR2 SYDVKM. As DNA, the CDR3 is TGTGCCACCGAAAGGGGGCCTAATTTGTACGAGCAGTACTTC. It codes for CATERGPNLYEQYF.

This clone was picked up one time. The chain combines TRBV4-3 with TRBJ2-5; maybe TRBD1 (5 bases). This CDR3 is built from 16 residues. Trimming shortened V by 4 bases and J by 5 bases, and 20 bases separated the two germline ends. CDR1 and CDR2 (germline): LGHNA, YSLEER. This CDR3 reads CASSLSVGQGTETQYF. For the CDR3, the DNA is TGCGCCAGCAGCCTCTCTGTAGGGCAGGGAACGGAGACCCAGTACTTC.

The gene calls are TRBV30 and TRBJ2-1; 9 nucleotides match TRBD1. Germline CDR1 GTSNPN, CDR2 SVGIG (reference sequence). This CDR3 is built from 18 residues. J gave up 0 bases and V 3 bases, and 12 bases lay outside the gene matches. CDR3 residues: CAWSAKTGGGSSYNEQFF. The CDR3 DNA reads TGTGCCTGGAGCGCGAAAACAGGGGGCGGAAGCTCCTACAATGAGCAGTTCTTC.

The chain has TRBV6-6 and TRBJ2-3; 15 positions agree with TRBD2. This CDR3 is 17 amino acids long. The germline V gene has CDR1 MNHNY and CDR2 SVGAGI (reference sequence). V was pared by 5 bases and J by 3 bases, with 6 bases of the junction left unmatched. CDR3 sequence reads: CASSHGTSGGFTDTQYF. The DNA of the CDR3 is TGTGCCAGCAGTCATGGGACTAGCGGGGGGTTTACAGATACGCAGTATTTT.

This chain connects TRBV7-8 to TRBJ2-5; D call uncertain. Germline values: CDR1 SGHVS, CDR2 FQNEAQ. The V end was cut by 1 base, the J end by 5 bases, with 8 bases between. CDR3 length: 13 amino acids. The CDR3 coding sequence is TGTGCCAGCAGCTTAGGTGTGCGGGAGACCCAGTACTTC. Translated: CASSLGVRETQYF.

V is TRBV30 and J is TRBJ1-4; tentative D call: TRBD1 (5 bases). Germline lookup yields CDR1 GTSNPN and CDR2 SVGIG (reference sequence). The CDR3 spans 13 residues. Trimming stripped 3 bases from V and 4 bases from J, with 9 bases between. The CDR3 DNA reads TGTGCCTGGAGGAGACAGATTAATGAAAAACTGTTTTTT. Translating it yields CAWRRQINEKLFF.

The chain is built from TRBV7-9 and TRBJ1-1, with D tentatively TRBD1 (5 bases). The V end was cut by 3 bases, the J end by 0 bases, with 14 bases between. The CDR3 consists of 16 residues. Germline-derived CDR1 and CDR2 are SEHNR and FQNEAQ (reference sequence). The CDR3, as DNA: TGTGCCAGCAGCTTCCCAATGGGGCAGTTGAACACTGAAGCTTTCTTT. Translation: CASSFPMGQLNTEAFF.

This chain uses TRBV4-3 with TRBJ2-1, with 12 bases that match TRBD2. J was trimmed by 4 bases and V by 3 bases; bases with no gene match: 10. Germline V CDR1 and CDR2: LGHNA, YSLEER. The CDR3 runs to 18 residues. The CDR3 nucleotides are TGCGCCAGCAGCCATCAAATCGGACTAGCGGGGAAATACAATGAGCAGTTCTTC. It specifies CASSHQIGLAGKYNEQFF.